This passage covers 30 T cell receptor beta chains from one sample sequenced in a study of human CD8 memory T cell subsets. Sequencing libraries of TCR beta were made by UMI-labeled 5' RACE. TCRdb used MiXCR to reprocess the 5' RACE reads, holding one entry per CDR3 protein. The repertoire holds thousands of distinct CDR3 sequences, with roughly 3.9% as singletons. The sample taken for sequencing was CD8+ T cells from PBMCs. The receptor source for this set is a human donor in good health.

The chain combines TRBV11-2 with TRBJ2-2, with TRBD2 matching 8 bases. This CDR3 contains 15 residues. Germline-derived CDR1 and CDR2 are SGHAT and FQNNGV. V lost 3 bases, J lost 5 bases, and 5 bases stayed unmatched. In DNA form, the CDR3 reads TGTGCCAGCAGCTTTAGCGGGACGTGGACCGGGGAGCTGTTTTTT. Protein product: CASSFSGTWTGELFF.

This clonotype was observed many times. The chain combines TRBV7-3 with TRBJ2-1; perhaps TRBD1 as D (6 bases). CDR1 is SGHTA, CDR2 FQGTGA, per germline. V was trimmed by 6 bases and J by 0 bases, leaving 12 bases between them. This CDR3 has 15 amino acids. The CDR3 sequence: CASSSADSSYNEQFF. CDR3 nucleotides: TGTGCCAGCAGTTCAGCGGACAGCTCCTACAATGAGCAGTTCTTC.

This clonotype was counted at least ten times. The rearrangement links TRBV20-1 to TRBJ1-2; weak D call: TRBD1 (5 bases). This CDR3 is 13 amino acids long. V was pared by 0 bases and J by 5 bases, with 10 bases between. Germline CDR1 is DFQATT and CDR2 is SNEGSKA (reference sequence). Written as DNA, the CDR3 is TGCAGTGCTAGAGACCTCAGGGATTATGGCTACACCTTC. It codes for CSARDLRDYGYTF.

This clonotype was recorded many times. The V gene is TRBV20-1, the J gene TRBJ2-1; 9 positions agree with TRBD1. The CDR3 is made up of 15 amino acids. The germline CDR1 and CDR2 sequences are DFQATT and SNEGSKA (reference sequence). Trimming at V came to 6 bases and at J to 3 bases, leaving 9 bases not matched to a gene. CDR3 sequence reads: CSAPTRDRDYNEQFF. CDR3 bases: TGCAGTGCGCCAACCCGGGACAGGGACTACAATGAGCAGTTCTTC.

This clonotype occurred many times. The chain uses TRBV7-3 and TRBJ2-7; 7 nucleotides agree with TRBD2. CDR3 length: 14 amino acids. The germline gives CDR1 SGHTA, CDR2 FQGTGA. With V trimmed by 2 bases and J by 4 bases, 5 bases remained unmatched. This CDR3 is CASSLSGGLYEQYF. The CDR3 coding sequence is TGTGCCAGCAGCTTATCCGGGGGGTTGTACGAGCAGTACTTC.

This clonotype was recorded at least ten times. The rearrangement joins TRBV6-4 to TRBJ2-3, with TRBD2 matching over 7 bases. J lost 2 bases, V lost 6 bases, and 11 bases had no gene match. CDR1 and CDR2 from the germline V gene are MRHNA and SNTAGT. The CDR3 spans 16 residues. As DNA, the CDR3 is TGTGCCAGCAGCCCCACCGGGGAGGGTAACACAGATACGCAGTATTTT. It is translated as CASSPTGEGNTDTQYF.

The sample holds many counts of this clonotype. V and J are TRBV11-1 and TRBJ2-1; 10 bases fit TRBD2. The V and J ends lost 5 bases and 4 bases, in that order; junction bases with no gene match: 11. Germline values: CDR1 SGHAT, CDR2 FQDESV (reference sequence). The CDR3 covers 17 residues. The CDR3 DNA sequence: TGTGCCAGCAGCCAAGCGATAGCGGGAGGCGCTTACAATGAGCAGTTCTTC. Its protein product is CASSQAIAGGAYNEQFF.

Judged by abundance, this clonotype is medium-sized. An end of the junction does not agree with germline; a read error may underlie this. The V call is TRBV20-1, the J call TRBJ1-1, with 7 bases identical to TRBD1. Germline CDR1 DFQATT, CDR2 SNEGSKA (reference sequence). The CDR3 consists of 15 residues. The CDR3 loop is CSARDRATVNTEAFF. The CDR3 coding sequence is TGCAGTGCGAGAGACAGGGCGACCGTGAACACTGAAGCTTTCTTT.

This rearrangement joins TRBV28 to TRBJ2-5; 9 nucleotides line up with TRBD2. This CDR3 is built from 16 residues. Germline values: CDR1 MDHEN, CDR2 SYDVKM. V shed 1 base, J shed 1 base, and the junction held 4 bases outside the gene matches. The CDR3 loop reads CASSLSASGAQETQYF. DNA for the CDR3: TGTGCCAGCAGTTTATCGGCTAGCGGGGCCCAAGAGACCCAGTACTTC.

By share of the sample, this clonotype is large. This rearrangement joins TRBV5-5 to TRBJ1-2; 7 nucleotides agree with TRBD1. The CDR3 has 14 amino acids. Germline V lookup: CDR1 SGHKS, CDR2 YYEKEE (reference sequence). V lost 3 bases, J lost 6 bases, and 8 bases stayed unmatched. The DNA of the CDR3 is TGTGCCAGCAGCTACCGACAGGGCGAGGATGGCTACACCTTC. Translation gives CASSYRQGEDGYTF.

This clonotype was picked up a small number of times. The rearrangement uses TRBV20-1 and TRBJ2-1; 8 bases map to TRBD2. The CDR3 runs 15 residues. Germline V gene lookup returns CDR1 DFQATT and CDR2 SNEGSKA (reference sequence). The V and J ends lost 0 bases and 7 bases, in that order; junction bases with no gene match: 8. CDR3 loop: CSARDQSGSWNEQFF. For the CDR3, the DNA is TGCAGTGCTAGAGATCAAAGCGGGAGCTGGAATGAGCAGTTCTTC.

The chain has TRBV7-6 and TRBJ2-2, with D unresolved. V lost 5 bases, J lost 0 bases, and 10 bases lay in between. CDR3 size: 15 residues. CDR1 is SGHVS and CDR2 is FNYEAQ in the germline V gene. The CDR3 sequence is CASSLSGSNTGELFF. CDR3 nucleotide sequence: TGTGCCAGCAGCCTATCGGGTTCGAACACCGGGGAGCTGTTTTTT.

This clonotype was seen a handful of times. The chain employs TRBV6-2 or TRBV6-3 and TRBJ2-1; 8 bases line up with TRBD2. The germline V gene has CDR1 MNHEY and CDR2 SVGEGT. V dropped 5 bases and J dropped 4; count of bases not matched to a gene: 7. CDR3 size: 15 residues. The CDR3 loop reads CASSRTSGDYNEQFF. CDR3 nucleotides: TGTGCCAGCAGTCGAACTAGCGGAGATTACAATGAGCAGTTCTTC.

In its sample, this clonotype was seen many times. This chain joins TRBV6-2 or TRBV6-3 and TRBJ2-5; possibly TRBD1 for D (6 bases). The CDR3 has 17 amino acids. V lost 2 bases to trimming and J lost 1 base, with 17 bases between them. CDR1 is MNHEY and CDR2 is SVGEGT in the germline V gene. The DNA for the CDR3 is TGTGCCAGCAGTTACGATCGGGACACCTGGGGCCAAGAGACCCAGTACTTC. Its translation: CASSYDRDTWGQETQYF.

This clonotype has ten or more counts. The chain carries TRBV7-9 and TRBJ1-5; D is ambiguous. There are 15 residues in the CDR3. V was pared by 7 bases and J by 1 base, with 14 bases between. Per germline, CDR1 SEHNR and CDR2 FQNEAQ (reference sequence). The CDR3 is CASTPLEGSNQPQHF. In nucleotides, the CDR3 is TGTGCCAGCACTCCCTTGGAGGGAAGCAATCAGCCCCAGCATTTT.

J is TRBJ2-1 and V is TRBV28, with TRBD2 as a possible D gene (7 bases). There are 14 residues in the CDR3. Trimming shortened V by 2 bases and J by 9 bases, and 14 bases separated the two germline ends. CDR1 is MDHEN and CDR2 is SYDVKM in the germline V gene. The CDR3 protein is CASSLSGEGGEQFF. DNA for the CDR3: TGTGCCAGCAGTTTAAGTGGGGAGGGGGGTGAGCAGTTCTTC. The whole variable domain, filled in from reference TRBV28 and TRBJ2-1, reads DVKVTQSSRYLVKRTGEKVFLECVQDMDHENMFWYRQDPGLGLRLIYFSYDVKMKEKGDIPEGYSVSREKKERFSLILESASTNQTSMYLCASSLSGEGGEQFFGPGTRLTVL.

Note on this clonotype: This may be a read error: a much more frequent sequence differs by one nucleotide. The gene calls are TRBV5-1 and TRBJ2-7, with 7 bases that match TRBD1. Losses at the gene ends were 7 bases for V and 2 bases for J; bases not matched to a gene: 15. Germline V CDR1 and CDR2: SGHRS, YFSETQ. CDR3 length: 16 amino acids. The DNA for the CDR3 is TGCGCCAGCCGCTCGGGCGACAGGGTTCCGACCTACGAGCAGTACTTC. This codes for CASRSGDRVPTYEQYF.

This clonotype has at least ten counts. The chain combines TRBV6-5 with TRBJ2-7; D is perhaps TRBD1 (5 bases). The CDR3 covers 13 residues. Per germline, CDR1 MNHEY and CDR2 SVGAGI. V was cut by 2 bases and J by 5 bases, with 10 bases left in between. The CDR3 DNA is TGTGCCAGCAGTTACGGCCTAGGGGACGAGCAGTACTTC. It specifies CASSYGLGDEQYF.

This clonotype occurred many times. This chain joins TRBV5-1 and TRBJ1-1; weak D call: TRBD1 (5 bases). CDR3 length equals 14 residues. From germline, CDR1 is SGHRS and CDR2 YFSETQ. Trimming left V 0 bases short and J 1 base short, with 7 bases between. The CDR3 is CASSLGQSNTEAFF. The CDR3 DNA follows: TGCGCCAGCAGCTTGGGACAGTCGAACACTGAAGCTTTCTTT. Filled out from reference TRBV5-1 and TRBJ1-1, the complete variable domain reads KAGVTQTPRYLIKTRGQQVTLSCSPISGHRSVSWYQQTPGQGLQFLFEYFSETQRNKGNFPGRFSGRQFSNSRSEMNVSTLELGDSALYLCASSLGQSNTEAFFGQGTRLTVV.

Ten or more counts support this clonotype. CDR3 nucleotide sequence: TGTGCCAGCAGTGCGTGGGACAGTTCCTACGAGCAGTACTTC. Translation gives CASSAWDSSYEQYF. This sequence joins TRBV6-2 or TRBV6-3 and TRBJ2-7; 7 positions match TRBD1. Germline trimming cut 5 bases from V and 1 base from J; bases unmatched to any gene: 5. Germline values: CDR1 MNHEY, CDR2 SVGEGT. The CDR3 consists of 14 residues.

The table lists this clonotype with a few counts. The V gene is TRBV5-1, the J gene TRBJ2-3; D unclear. Germline V lookup: CDR1 SGHRS, CDR2 YFSETQ. This CDR3 contains 16 residues. V gave up 1 base and J gave up 1 base, with 13 bases separating them. CDR3 sequence: CASSLISYLGTDTQYF. The CDR3 region has the DNA TGCGCCAGCAGCTTGATTTCTTACCTGGGCACAGATACGCAGTATTTT. The full variable domain, completed using reference TRBV5-1 and TRBJ2-3, is KAGVTQTPRYLIKTRGQQVTLSCSPISGHRSVSWYQQTPGQGLQFLFEYFSETQRNKGNFPGRFSGRQFSNSRSEMNVSTLELGDSALYLCASSLISYLGTDTQYFGPGTRLTVL.

This clonotype occurred many times. V gene TRBV5-1 combines with J gene TRBJ1-2; D is unclear. V lost 4 bases and J lost 2, with 15 bases in between. CDR3 length: 15 residues. Germline assignment: CDR1 SGHRS and CDR2 YFSETQ. The CDR3 protein is CASSTDLLDNYGYTF. The DNA of the CDR3 is TGCGCCAGCAGCACGGATCTACTTGACAACTATGGCTACACCTTC.

This clonotype was counted between two and nine times. This chain connects TRBV3-1 to TRBJ2-2; weak D call: TRBD1 (6 bases). Germline loops: CDR1 LGHDT, CDR2 YNNKEL (reference sequence). The CDR3 length is 22 residues. V dropped 0 bases and J dropped 1 base, with 27 bases sitting between them. CDR3 amino acids: CASSQDQNLPKSGHWNTGELFF. CDR3 bases: TGTGCCAGCAGCCAAGATCAAAATCTCCCTAAATCGGGACACTGGAACACCGGGGAGCTGTTTTTT.

This clonotype qualifies as medium-sized. The chain employs TRBV4-1 and TRBJ2-7; D remains unclear. The germline V gene encodes CDR1 MGHRA and CDR2 YSYEKL. Trimming shortened V by 0 bases and J by 3 bases, and 9 bases separated the two germline ends. CDR3 length equals 14 residues. The CDR3 region is CASSQDEFGYEQYF. The CDR3 nucleotides are TGCGCCAGCAGCCAAGATGAATTCGGCTACGAGCAGTACTTC.

This clonotype came up many times. The genes are TRBV4-2 and TRBJ2-1, with D possibly TRBD2 on 5 matching bases. The CDR3 has 18 amino acids. V dropped 0 bases and J dropped 2 bases, with 17 bases sitting between them. Germline CDR1 LGHNA, CDR2 YNFKEQ. CDR3 DNA: TGTGCCAGCAGCCAAGATCAGGTCCTAGCTGGGGCCTACAATGAGCAGTTCTTC. Protein product: CASSQDQVLAGAYNEQFF.

The table lists this clonotype with many counts. The chain couples TRBV12-3 or TRBV12-4 to TRBJ1-5, with D hard to call. The CDR3 has 16 amino acids. Deletions cut 4 bases from V and 1 base from J, with 14 bases between. The CDR3 DNA reads as TGTGCCAGCAGTTCCGGACCGCTTGGCAGCAATCAGCCCCAGCATTTT. This codes for CASSSGPLGSNQPQHF.

This clonotype was recorded many times. The J gene is TRBJ2-2, the V gene TRBV28, with D perhaps TRBD1 or TRBD2 (6 bases each). V gave up 3 bases and J gave up 3 bases, with 11 bases separating them. Germline-derived CDR1 and CDR2 are MDHEN and SYDVKM. The CDR3 covers 15 residues. The CDR3 is CASSFGGRDTGELFF. In DNA form, the CDR3 reads TGTGCCAGCAGTTTTGGGGGGCGGGACACCGGGGAGCTGTTTTTT.

The genes are TRBV7-9 and TRBJ2-1; no reliable D call. The V gene's germline CDR1 is SEHNR and CDR2 FQNEAQ (reference sequence). Trimming cost V 1 base and J 9 bases, with 13 bases left between them. The CDR3 sequence is 14 residues long. CDR3 loop: CASSLVSSMGEQFF. The DNA of the CDR3 is TGTGCCAGCAGCTTAGTTAGTAGTATGGGTGAGCAGTTCTTC.

This clonotype was counted at least ten times. The chain uses TRBV28 and TRBJ2-3; perhaps TRBD1 as D (5 bases). V lost 1 base and J lost 4, with 6 bases in between. The V gene's germline CDR1 is MDHEN and CDR2 SYDVKM. The CDR3 contains 13 residues. CDR3: CASSLLGPDTQYF. The CDR3 bases are TGTGCCAGCAGTTTATTGGGGCCAGATACGCAGTATTTT.

Ten or more counts support this clonotype. The V and J genes are TRBV7-8 and TRBJ2-7, with 9 bases matching TRBD1. Germline loops: CDR1 SGHVS, CDR2 FQNEAQ. The CDR3 totals 21 residues. The junction had 22 bases not matched to a gene; V was cut back by 2 bases and J by 2 bases. The CDR3 DNA follows: TGTGCCAGCAGCTTAACCGGGGGGAGAATCATCGGGACAGGGAGCGCCTACGAGCAGTACTTC. Translating it yields CASSLTGGRIIGTGSAYEQYF.